This T cell receptor beta chain was captured in a study of blood T cell repertoires in COVID-19. Study-wide context: Samples came from the United States, Italy and Spain, spanning acute and convalescent COVID-19.

Original processing methods: Quantification of nucleated cells was approximated via reference gene primer amplification. The table came from immunoSEQ multiplex PCR; TCRdb's copy has only in-frame clones and leaves some out. That table supplies the V and J calls and clone size; D and trimming were determined from the DNA. The repertoire holds approximately 91,000 clones, with under 85% as singletons. This CDR3 contains 14 residues. The V gene end was trimmed by 4 bases and the J gene end by 4 bases; junction bases not matched to a gene: 4. Germline V lookup: CDR1 ENHRY, CDR2 SYGVKD. The V and J genes are TRBV10-3 and TRBJ2-7; 10 nucleotides line up with TRBD1. The TCR sequence derives from a man aged 65 to 79 with acute or convalescent COVID-19. Sequencing used peripheral blood. The CDR3 here is CAISAQGQGYEQYF. Written as DNA, the CDR3 is TGTGCCATCAGTGCCCAGGGACAGGGGTACGAGCAGTACTTC.